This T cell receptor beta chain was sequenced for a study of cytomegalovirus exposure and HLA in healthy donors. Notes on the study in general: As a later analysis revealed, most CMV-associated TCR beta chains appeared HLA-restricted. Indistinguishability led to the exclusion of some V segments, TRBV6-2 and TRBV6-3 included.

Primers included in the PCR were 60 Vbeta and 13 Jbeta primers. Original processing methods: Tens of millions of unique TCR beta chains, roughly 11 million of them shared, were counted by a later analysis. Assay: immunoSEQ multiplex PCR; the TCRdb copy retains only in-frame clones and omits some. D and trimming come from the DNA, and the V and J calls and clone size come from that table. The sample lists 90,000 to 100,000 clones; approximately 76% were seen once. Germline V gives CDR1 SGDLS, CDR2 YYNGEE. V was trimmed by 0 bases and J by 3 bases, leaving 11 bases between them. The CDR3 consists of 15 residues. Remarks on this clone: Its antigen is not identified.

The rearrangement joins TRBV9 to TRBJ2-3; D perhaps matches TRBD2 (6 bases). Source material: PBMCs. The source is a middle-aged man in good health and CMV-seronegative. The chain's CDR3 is CASSVGGKGTDTQYF. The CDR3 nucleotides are TGTGCCAGCAGCGTAGGCGGGAAAGGGACAGATACGCAGTATTTT.